This T cell receptor beta chain emerged from a study of T cells in localized non-small cell lung cancer. Findings and limits, study-wide: Longer overall survival accompanied higher blood T cell density. Tumor trailed uninvolved adjacent lung in T cell clonality, which peaked there. Among the top 100 tumor clones, a median around 60 appeared in adjacent lung.

Germline V CDR1 and CDR2: SEHNR, FQNEAQ (reference sequence). The V gene lost 5 bases and the J gene lost 0 bases, with 8 bases spanning the gap. This CDR3 has 15 amino acids. The table came from immunoSEQ multiplex PCR; TCRdb's copy has only in-frame clones and leaves some out. The table records under 20,000 clones, about 90% of them present only once. About this clone itself: The antigen is undetermined.

This sequence originates from a woman aged 40-69 years with stage I lung adenocarcinoma. The sample in question was peripheral blood, obtained before any cancer treatment. This chain connects TRBV7-9 to TRBJ1-6; D ambiguous. CDR3 nucleotide sequence: TGTGCCAGCAGCCAACAGAGCTCCTATAATTCACCCCTCCACTTT. Its protein is CASSQQSSYNSPLHF. The complete variable domain, with remaining parts taken from reference TRBV7-9 and TRBJ1-6, reads DTGVSQNPRHKITKRGQNVTFRCDPISEHNRLYWYRQTLGQGPEFLTYFQNEAQLEKSRLLSDRFSAERPKGSFSTLEIQRTEQGDSAMYLCASSQQSSYNSPLHFGNGTRLTVT.